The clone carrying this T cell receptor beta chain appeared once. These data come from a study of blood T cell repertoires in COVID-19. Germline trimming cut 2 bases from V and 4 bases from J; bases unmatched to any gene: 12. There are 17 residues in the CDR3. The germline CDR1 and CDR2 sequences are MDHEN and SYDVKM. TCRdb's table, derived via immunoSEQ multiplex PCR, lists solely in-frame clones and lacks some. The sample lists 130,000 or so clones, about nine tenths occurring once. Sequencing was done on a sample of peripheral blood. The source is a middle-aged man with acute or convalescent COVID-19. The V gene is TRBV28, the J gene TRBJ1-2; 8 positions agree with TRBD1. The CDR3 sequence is CASSLAGGSKSGYGYTF. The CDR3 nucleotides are TGTGCCAGCAGTTTAGCAGGGGGCTCAAAGTCGGGCTATGGCTACACCTTC.